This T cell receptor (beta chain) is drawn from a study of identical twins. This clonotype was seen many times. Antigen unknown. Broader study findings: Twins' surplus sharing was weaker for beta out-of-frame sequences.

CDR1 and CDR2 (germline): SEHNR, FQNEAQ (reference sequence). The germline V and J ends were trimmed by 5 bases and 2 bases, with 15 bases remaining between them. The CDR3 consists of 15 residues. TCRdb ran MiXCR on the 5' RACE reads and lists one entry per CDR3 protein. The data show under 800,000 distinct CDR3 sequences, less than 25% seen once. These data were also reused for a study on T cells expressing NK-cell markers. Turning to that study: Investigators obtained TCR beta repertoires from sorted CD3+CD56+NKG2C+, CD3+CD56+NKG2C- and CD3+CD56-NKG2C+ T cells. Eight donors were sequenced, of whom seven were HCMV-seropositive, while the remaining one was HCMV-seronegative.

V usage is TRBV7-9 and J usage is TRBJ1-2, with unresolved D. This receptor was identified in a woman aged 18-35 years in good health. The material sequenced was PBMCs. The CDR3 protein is CASSPEGRVNYGYTF. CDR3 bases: TGTGCCAGCAGCCCCGAAGGTAGAGTCAACTATGGCTACACCTTC.